The 25 T cell receptor beta chains given below trace back to one sample, sequenced in a study of pediatric ulcerative colitis. The rectum was sampled with one to two pinch biopsies at colonoscopy. Profiled with immunoSEQ multiplex PCR; TCRdb holds only in-frame clones, not every one. Of approximately 18,000 clones listed, roughly 74% are singletons. The material sequenced was gut tissue. The receptors stem from a boy younger than 18 with moderate ulcerative colitis.

The rearrangement uses TRBV29-1 and TRBJ2-1, with 7 nucleotides matching TRBD1. CDR3 size: 15 residues. Germline V gives CDR1 SQVTM, CDR2 ANQGSEA. Trimming removed 6 bases from V and 2 bases from J; junction bases left unmatched: 10. The CDR3 coding sequence is TGCAGCGTGCGCGACAGGGACAAAGCCTACAATGAGCAGTTCTTC. Translating it yields CSVRDRDKAYNEQFF.

The chain combines TRBV11-3 with TRBJ2-1; 11 bases are shared with TRBD2. V shed 5 bases, J shed 6 bases, and the junction held 6 bases outside the gene matches. CDR3 size: 15 residues. Germline V gives CDR1 SGHNT, CDR2 YENEEA. For the CDR3, the DNA is TGTGCCAGCAGCGCGGGACTAGCGGCCATCAATGAGCAGTTCTTC. Amino acids: CASSAGLAAINEQFF.

The V call is TRBV27, the J call TRBJ2-1; D is ambiguous. Trimming shortened V by 3 bases and J by 1 base, and 13 bases separated the two germline ends. This CDR3 has 16 residues. CDR1 is MNHEY, CDR2 SMNVEV, per germline (reference sequence). The CDR3, as DNA: TGTGCCAGCAGTTTCTACTTTGGGGTATCCTACAATGAGCAGTTCTTC. This sequence encodes CASSFYFGVSYNEQFF.

The chain links TRBV4-2 to TRBJ2-7; 9 nucleotides agree with TRBD1. J gave up 1 base and V 1 base, and 5 bases lay outside the gene matches. From germline, CDR1 is LGHNA and CDR2 YNFKEQ. This CDR3 has 16 amino acids. Here the CDR3 DNA reads TGTGCCAGCAGCCAAGCCCTGGGACAGGGATCCTACGAGCAGTACTTC. Its translation is CASSQALGQGSYEQYF.

The chain uses TRBV5-4 and TRBJ2-5, with a possible D match to TRBD1 (7 bases). The length of the CDR3 is 14 residues. From germline, CDR1 is SGHNT and CDR2 YYREEE (reference sequence). Trimming removed 3 bases at V and 5 bases at J, with 14 bases between. Written as DNA, the CDR3 is TGTGCCAGCAGCTCATCGACAGGGAGGGAGACCCAGTACTTC. Encoded protein: CASSSSTGRETQYF.

The V and J genes are TRBV29-1 and TRBJ1-1; TRBD1 might be the D (5 bases). The V gene lost 3 bases and the J gene lost 0 bases, with 17 bases spanning the gap. The CDR3 runs to 16 residues. Per germline, CDR1 SQVTM and CDR2 ANQGSEA. CDR3 coding DNA: TGCAGCGTTGACCTGATCGGGGGGGGTATGAACACTGAAGCTTTCTTT. As protein: CSVDLIGGGMNTEAFF.

The CDR3 DNA reads TGTGCCAGCAGCTCGGGACTAGCGGGGGGCCGGATCAATGAGCAGTTCTTC. Encoded protein: CASSSGLAGGRINEQFF. The chain links TRBV7-8 to TRBJ2-1, with 15 bases identical to TRBD2. CDR3 length: 17 amino acids. V lost 4 bases, J lost 6 bases, and 7 bases stayed unmatched. Germline V gene lookup returns CDR1 SGHVS and CDR2 FQNEAQ.

This clone was observed once. A read error may account for a junction end that differs from germline. This chain joins TRBV9 and TRBJ2-6; the match to TRBD2 covers 7 bases. CDR3 length: 19 amino acids. The germline V gene has CDR1 SGDLS and CDR2 YYNGEE. CDR3 in DNA: TGTGCCAGCAGCGCAAATCCGGGACTAACACACTCTGGGTCCAACGTCCTGACTTTC. It encodes CASSANPGLTHSGSNVLTF.

This sequence joins TRBV6-6 and TRBJ1-3, with D hard to call. This CDR3 is built from 12 residues. CDR1 and CDR2 (germline): MNHNY, SVGAGI (reference sequence). V lost 6 bases to trimming and J lost 10 bases, with 13 bases between them. In nucleotides, the CDR3 is TGTGCCAGCAGCGTCGCTGGAAGTACCATATATTTT. It codes for CASSVAGSTIYF.

The chain is built from TRBV5-4 and TRBJ1-4; TRBD1 is a possible D gene (5 bases). Germline V CDR1 and CDR2: SGHNT, YYREEE (reference sequence). The CDR3 length is 16 residues. Deletions cut 4 bases from V and 2 bases from J, with 15 bases between. Written as DNA, the CDR3 is TGTGCCAGCAGCGTACTGCAGGGAGGGACTAATGAAAAACTGTTTTTT. Translated: CASSVLQGGTNEKLFF.

This chain uses TRBV5-4 with TRBJ1-6; no reliable D call. Germline V gene data show CDR1 as SGHNT and CDR2 as YYREEE (reference sequence). Trimming took 7 bases from V and 7 from J, leaving 15 bases between them. This CDR3 has 14 amino acids. In DNA form, the CDR3 reads TGTGCCAGCGGACCTGTTGACCCCAATTCACCCCTCCACTTT. Encoded protein: CASGPVDPNSPLHF. The variable domain in full, with the rest retrieved from reference TRBV5-4 and TRBJ1-6, is ETGVTQSPTHLIKTRGQQVTLRCSSQSGHNTVSWYQQALGQGPQFIFQYYREEENGRGNFPPRFSGLQFPNYSSELNVNALELDDSALYLCASGPVDPNSPLHFGNGTRLTVT.

This clone was observed a handful of times. The rearrangement links TRBV7-4 to TRBJ1-2, with 9 bases matching TRBD1. V lost 5 bases to trimming and J lost 5 bases; unmatched junction nucleotides: 9. The germline V gene has CDR1 SGHVT and CDR2 SQSDAQ. The CDR3 has 15 amino acids. The CDR3 loop is CASSPIGQGPYGYTF. As DNA, the CDR3 is TGTGCCAGCAGCCCCATAGGACAGGGGCCTTATGGCTACACCTTC. Full variable domain (remainder filled in from reference TRBV7-4 and TRBJ1-2): GAGVSQSPRYKVAKRGRDVALRCDSISGHVTLYWYRQTLGQGSEVLTYSQSDAQRDKSGRPSGRFSAERPERSVSTLKIQRTEQGDSAVYLCASSPIGQGPYGYTFGSGTRLTVV.

DNA for the CDR3: TGTGCCAGCAGCGGAACTCGCACCTCCTACGAGCAGTACTTC. It encodes CASSGTRTSYEQYF. This sequence joins TRBV9 and TRBJ2-7; D is unresolved. V lost 3 bases to trimming and J lost 0 bases, with 10 bases between them. Per germline, CDR1 SGDLS and CDR2 YYNGEE. The CDR3 covers 14 residues. Looking up the rest from reference TRBV9 and TRBJ2-7 gives the full variable domain: DSGVTQTPKHLITATGQRVTLRCSPRSGDLSVYWYQQSLDQGLQFLIQYYNGEERAKGNILERFSAQQFPDLHSELNLSSLELGDSALYFCASSGTRTSYEQYFGPGTRLTVT.

This chain connects TRBV7-6 to TRBJ2-7, with D possibly matching TRBD2 (6 bases). V lost 6 bases to trimming and J lost 9 bases, with 18 bases between them. The CDR3 spans 13 residues. CDR1 is SGHVS and CDR2 is FNYEAQ in the germline V gene. The CDR3 region has the DNA TGTGCCAGCAGGCCAACGGGACTCCCTCGGCAGTACTTC. Its translation is CASRPTGLPRQYF.

In DNA form, the CDR3 reads TGCGCCAGCAGCTTGCTTTGGACTAGGGATGGGCATGAGCAGTTCTTC. Translating it yields CASSLLWTRDGHEQFF. The chain combines TRBV5-1 with TRBJ2-1, with 7 bases that match TRBD2. The CDR3 loop spans 16 amino acids. CDR1 is SGHRS and CDR2 is YFSETQ in the germline V gene. Trimming at V came to 1 base and at J to 8 bases, leaving 12 bases not matched to a gene.

The chain combines TRBV27 with TRBJ2-7; a possible D gene is TRBD2 (5 bases). CDR1 is MNHEY, CDR2 SMNVEV, per germline (reference sequence). The CDR3 totals 12 residues. Trimming stripped 10 bases from V and 3 bases from J, with 13 bases between. The CDR3 is CATRQRGYEQYF. The CDR3 DNA reads TGTGCCACCCGGCAACGGGGCTACGAGCAGTACTTC.

The chain recombines TRBV6-5 with TRBJ2-7; 7 positions agree with TRBD2. The CDR3 is 15 amino acids. Germline CDR1 is MNHEY and CDR2 is SVGAGI. The ends lost 2 bases at V and 3 bases at J; junction bases unmatched: 7. This CDR3 is CASSYTLAPNYEQYF. CDR3 in DNA: TGTGCCAGCAGTTACACACTAGCGCCGAACTACGAGCAGTACTTC.

V usage is TRBV4-2 and J usage is TRBJ2-2, with a tentative D call TRBD1 (6 bases). V lost 5 bases and J lost 0, with 7 bases in between. Germline V gives CDR1 LGHNA, CDR2 YNFKEQ. This CDR3 is 14 amino acids long. CDR3 coding DNA: TGTGCCAGCAGCGGGACACCGAACACCGGGGAGCTGTTTTTT. Protein: CASSGTPNTGELFF.

The rearrangement uses TRBV27 and TRBJ2-1; 10 nucleotides match TRBD1. V trimming: 5 bases; J trimming: 6 bases; junction bases outside the gene matches: 7. The germline V gene encodes CDR1 MNHEY and CDR2 SMNVEV (reference sequence). The CDR3 runs to 15 residues. As DNA, the CDR3 is TGTGCCAGCAGTATCCGCCGGACAGGGGGCAATGAGCAGTTCTTC. Encoded protein: CASSIRRTGGNEQFF.

The V call is TRBV18, the J call TRBJ1-1; 7 bases are shared with TRBD1. The CDR3 length is 15 residues. V dropped 4 bases and J dropped 1; count of bases not matched to a gene: 6. CDR1 KGHSH and CDR2 LQKENI come from the germline V gene. CDR3 bases: TGTGCCAGCTCACAGGAGGGGGCGCGGAACACTGAAGCTTTCTTT. It yields the protein CASSQEGARNTEAFF.

This clone appeared a few times. This chain uses TRBV6-6 with TRBJ1-1; maybe TRBD1 (6 bases). Germline loops: CDR1 MNHNY, CDR2 SVGAGI (reference sequence). The CDR3 is made up of 13 amino acids. Deletions cut 3 bases from V and 10 bases from J, with 15 bases between. CDR3 sequence: CASSYDGGRRAFF. DNA for the CDR3: TGTGCCAGCAGTTATGATGGGGGCAGGCGAGCTTTCTTT.

The rearrangement links TRBV2 to TRBJ2-3; the match to TRBD2 covers 7 bases. Germline CDR1 is SNHLY and CDR2 is FYNNEI. The CDR3 sequence is 14 residues long. J gave up 0 bases and V 9 bases, and 6 bases lay outside the gene matches. The CDR3 sequence: CARLSGSSTDTQYF. The CDR3 nucleotides are TGTGCCAGACTTAGCGGGTCTAGCACAGATACGCAGTATTTT.

V gene TRBV9 combines with J gene TRBJ1-4; no clear D. V was trimmed by 4 bases and J by 0 bases, leaving 16 bases between them. The CDR3 spans 17 residues. CDR1 is SGDLS and CDR2 is YYNGEE in the germline V gene. The CDR3 reads CASSPHRRSTTNEKLFF. CDR3 coding DNA: TGTGCCAGCAGCCCTCATCGACGGAGTACAACTAATGAAAAACTGTTTTTT.

This chain uses TRBV27 with TRBJ2-7, with 8 nucleotides matching TRBD2. J was trimmed by 3 bases and V by 6 bases; bases with no gene match: 7. The CDR3 totals 14 residues. Germline CDR1 is MNHEY and CDR2 is SMNVEV (reference sequence). CDR3 coding DNA: TGTGCCAGCAGCCCCCTGCGGGGGGTCTACGAGCAGTACTTC. Translation: CASSPLRGVYEQYF.

This sequence joins TRBV11-2 and TRBJ2-5, with 15 positions matching TRBD2. The CDR3 loop spans 17 amino acids. Germline-derived CDR1 and CDR2 are SGHAT and FQNNGV. Losses at the gene ends were 3 bases for V and 5 bases for J; bases not matched to a gene: 7. CDR3 residues: CASSLGLAGGRVETQYF. For the CDR3, the DNA is TGTGCCAGCAGCTTGGGACTAGCGGGGGGCCGGGTTGAGACCCAGTACTTC.